This is a list of T cell receptor beta chains from one sample in a study of CD8 T cells in ankylosing spondylitis. TCRdb analysed the 5' RACE reads with MiXCR anew, one entry per CDR3 protein. The repertoire holds roughly 230,000 distinct CDR3 sequences, with about 10% as singletons. The specimen was blood, either unsorted or a sorted T cell fraction (not recorded which). The receptor source for this set is a male donor with ankylosing spondylitis or in good health (not recorded which). Each CDR3 is given with its conserved first and last residue. Fields, in order: clone size, D gene, V gene, J gene, CDR3 protein, CDR3 DNA. The D gene is left open where the match is weak. Clone size is shown for a subset of rows, as once, few, many or a class of expanded clone.

abundance: few
d_gene: NA
v_gene: TRBV10-3
j_gene: TRBJ1-1
CDR3aa: CAINPGNTEAFF
CDR3nt: TGTGCCATCAATCCAGGCAACACTGAAGCTTTCTTT

abundance: few
d_gene: NA
v_gene: TRBV3-1
j_gene: TRBJ2-5
CDR3aa: CASSQWGETQYF
CDR3nt: TGTGCCAGCAGCCAATGGGGGGAGACCCAGTACTTC

abundance: NA
d_gene: TRBD2
v_gene: TRBV2
j_gene: TRBJ2-5
CDR3aa: CASSERLAGTQYF
CDR3nt: TGTGCCAGCAGTGAAAGGCTAGCGGGGACCCAGTACTTC

abundance: few
d_gene: NA
v_gene: TRBV11-3
j_gene: TRBJ2-2
CDR3aa: CASSLSAGYSEELFF
CDR3nt: TGTGCCAGCAGCTTATCGGCGGGATACTCGGAGGAGCTGTTTTTT

abundance: many
d_gene: TRBD2
v_gene: TRBV12-3/TRBV12-4
j_gene: TRBJ2-1
CDR3aa: CASSLSGGANEQFF
CDR3nt: TGTGCCAGCAGTTTGAGCGGGGGGGCCAATGAGCAGTTCTTC

abundance: NA
d_gene: NA
v_gene: TRBV6-1
j_gene: TRBJ1-1
CDR3aa: CASGIRDTEAFF
CDR3nt: TGTGCCAGTGGAATCAGGGACACTGAAGCTTTCTTT

abundance: few
d_gene: NA
v_gene: TRBV18
j_gene: TRBJ1-6
CDR3aa: CASSPRGDSPLHF
CDR3nt: TGTGCCAGCTCTCCCCGGGGGGATTCACCCCTCCACTTT

abundance: many
d_gene: NA
v_gene: TRBV21-1
j_gene: TRBJ1-2
CDR3aa: CASSKALSEPWDGYTF
CDR3nt: TGTGCCAGCAGCAAAGCGCTTTCGGAACCCTGGGATGGCTACACCTTC

abundance: many
d_gene: TRBD2
v_gene: TRBV20-1
j_gene: TRBJ2-7
CDR3aa: CSARWLAVGSGEQYF
CDR3nt: TGCAGTGCTAGGTGGCTAGCGGTGGGTTCGGGCGAGCAGTACTTC

abundance: NA
d_gene: TRBD2
v_gene: TRBV7-9
j_gene: TRBJ2-3
CDR3aa: CASSEASGGRTDTQYF
CDR3nt: TGTGCCAGCAGCGAGGCTAGCGGGGGAAGGACAGATACGCAGTATTTT

abundance: many
d_gene: TRBD2
v_gene: TRBV20-1
j_gene: TRBJ2-7
CDR3aa: CSAFSGEGYEQYF
CDR3nt: TGCAGTGCATTTAGCGGGGAAGGGTACGAGCAGTACTTC

abundance: many
d_gene: NA
v_gene: TRBV21-1
j_gene: TRBJ1-5
CDR3aa: CASSKRYGGSPGYSNQPQHF
CDR3nt: TGTGCCAGCAGCAAACGATACGGGGGGTCTCCTGGATATAGCAATCAGCCCCAGCATTTT

abundance: NA
d_gene: TRBD2
v_gene: TRBV2
j_gene: TRBJ2-7
CDR3aa: CASRGTSGPYEQYF
CDR3nt: TGTGCCAGCAGGGGGACTAGCGGGCCCTACGAGCAGTACTTC

abundance: NA
d_gene: TRBD1
v_gene: TRBV25-1
j_gene: TRBJ1-2
CDR3aa: CASASSQGGQANYGYTF
CDR3nt: TGTGCCAGCGCGTCGTCCCAGGGGGGACAAGCTAACTATGGCTACACCTTC

abundance: many
d_gene: NA
v_gene: TRBV5-1
j_gene: TRBJ2-3
CDR3aa: CASSFRRGDTQYF
CDR3nt: TGCGCCAGCAGCTTTCGGCGGGGAGATACGCAGTATTTT

abundance: many
d_gene: TRBD2
v_gene: TRBV11-1
j_gene: TRBJ2-2
CDR3aa: CASSPRLADRELFF
CDR3nt: TGTGCCAGCAGTCCCAGACTAGCAGACAGGGAGCTGTTTTTT

abundance: many
d_gene: TRBD1
v_gene: TRBV25-1
j_gene: TRBJ2-5
CDR3aa: CASSEGQGNSETQYF
CDR3nt: TGTGCCAGCAGTGAAGGACAGGGGAATTCGGAGACCCAGTACTTC

abundance: few
d_gene: NA
v_gene: TRBV5-1
j_gene: TRBJ2-1
CDR3aa: CASSWDGDYNEQFF
CDR3nt: TGCGCCAGCAGCTGGGACGGAGACTACAATGAGCAGTTCTTC

abundance: few
d_gene: TRBD1
v_gene: TRBV7-2
j_gene: TRBJ2-3
CDR3aa: CASSQDRGSTDTQYF
CDR3nt: TGTGCCAGCAGCCAAGACAGGGGGTCCACAGATACGCAGTATTTT

abundance: many
d_gene: NA
v_gene: TRBV21-1
j_gene: TRBJ1-4
CDR3aa: CASFRLGGAPATNEKLFF
CDR3nt: TGTGCCAGCTTCCGCCTAGGGGGCGCGCCGGCAACTAATGAAAAACTGTTTTTT

abundance: many
d_gene: TRBD2
v_gene: TRBV28
j_gene: TRBJ2-3
CDR3aa: CASSDLAGGREDTQYF
CDR3nt: TGTGCCAGCAGTGACCTAGCGGGAGGCCGTGAAGATACGCAGTATTTT

abundance: many
d_gene: NA
v_gene: TRBV5-1
j_gene: TRBJ1-1
CDR3aa: CASSLWVSMNTEAFF
CDR3nt: TGCGCCAGCAGCTTGTGGGTGTCAATGAACACTGAAGCTTTCTTT

abundance: NA
d_gene: NA
v_gene: TRBV5-1
j_gene: TRBJ2-1
CDR3aa: CASSSNTGSYNEQFF
CDR3nt: TGCGCCAGCAGCTCCAATACAGGGTCCTACAATGAGCAGTTCTTC

abundance: NA
d_gene: NA
v_gene: TRBV27
j_gene: TRBJ1-4
CDR3aa: CASSFPGRGRQLTNEKLFF
CDR3nt: TGTGCCAGCAGTTTCCCCGGCAGGGGTCGGCAACTAACTAATGAAAAACTGTTTTTT

abundance: many
d_gene: NA
v_gene: TRBV6-5
j_gene: TRBJ2-2
CDR3aa: CASSYVKSGELFF
CDR3nt: TGTGCCAGCAGTTACGTGAAATCCGGGGAGCTGTTTTTT

abundance: many
d_gene: NA
v_gene: TRBV29-1
j_gene: TRBJ2-1
CDR3aa: CSAHLGGSGNEQFF
CDR3nt: TGCAGCGCACACCTTGGTGGGAGTGGGAATGAGCAGTTCTTC

abundance: many
d_gene: TRBD1
v_gene: TRBV5-1
j_gene: TRBJ1-2
CDR3aa: CASSPGTAQWYGYTF
CDR3nt: TGCGCCAGCAGCCCTGGGACAGCACAGTGGTATGGCTACACCTTC

abundance: many
d_gene: NA
v_gene: TRBV20-1
j_gene: TRBJ2-7
CDR3aa: CSARDGTTYEQYF
CDR3nt: TGCAGTGCTAGGGATGGGACAACCTACGAGCAGTACTTC

abundance: many
d_gene: NA
v_gene: TRBV6-1
j_gene: TRBJ2-1
CDR3aa: CASTDSGKSDEQFF
CDR3nt: TGTGCCAGCACGGACAGCGGAAAATCGGATGAGCAGTTCTTC

abundance: NA
d_gene: NA
v_gene: TRBV12-1
j_gene: TRBJ1-1
CDR3aa: CASSYGPDRGELGSSAGNTEAFF
CDR3nt: TGTGCCAGCAGCTACGGCCCGGACAGGGGAGAGCTGGGTTCCTCGGCTGGGAACACTGAAGCTTTCTTT

abundance: NA
d_gene: NA
v_gene: TRBV7-2
j_gene: TRBJ1-2
CDR3aa: CASSAGGGYTF
CDR3nt: TGTGCCAGCAGCGCGGGGGGTGGCTACACCTTC

abundance: many
d_gene: NA
v_gene: TRBV21-1
j_gene: TRBJ1-4
CDR3aa: CASSKGVAATTNEKLFF
CDR3nt: TGTGCCAGCAGCAAAGGGGTGGCAGCTACAACTAATGAAAAACTGTTTTTT

abundance: many
d_gene: NA
v_gene: TRBV21-1
j_gene: TRBJ2-7
CDR3aa: CASSTEGKGTYEQYF
CDR3nt: TGTGCCAGCAGCACCGAGGGAAAAGGGACCTACGAGCAGTACTTC

abundance: NA
d_gene: TRBD1
v_gene: TRBV30
j_gene: TRBJ1-2
CDR3aa: CAWEQGATSYGYTF
CDR3nt: TGTGCCTGGGAACAGGGGGCTACAAGCTATGGCTACACCTTC

abundance: many
d_gene: TRBD1
v_gene: TRBV27
j_gene: TRBJ1-1
CDR3aa: CATIRTGGNTEAFF
CDR3nt: TGTGCCACCATCCGGACAGGGGGAAACACTGAAGCTTTCTTT

abundance: many
d_gene: NA
v_gene: TRBV12-3/TRBV12-4
j_gene: TRBJ1-2
CDR3aa: CASSFGFVAGGYTF
CDR3nt: TGTGCCAGCAGTTTTGGTTTCGTGGCCGGGGGCTACACCTTC

abundance: few
d_gene: TRBD2
v_gene: TRBV2
j_gene: TRBJ2-2
CDR3aa: CASGLAGFTGELFF
CDR3nt: TGTGCCAGCGGACTAGCGGGCTTCACCGGGGAGCTGTTTTTT

abundance: many
d_gene: NA
v_gene: TRBV12-3/TRBV12-4
j_gene: TRBJ1-2
CDR3aa: CASSWRPPNGYTF
CDR3nt: TGTGCCAGCAGTTGGAGACCGCCTAATGGCTACACCTTC

abundance: many
d_gene: NA
v_gene: TRBV29-1
j_gene: TRBJ1-2
CDR3aa: CSVQGPNGYTF
CDR3nt: TGCAGCGTCCAGGGTCCTAATGGCTACACCTTC

abundance: NA
d_gene: NA
v_gene: TRBV4-1
j_gene: TRBJ1-2
CDR3aa: CASSQDPIYSYTF
CDR3nt: TGCGCCAGCAGCCAAGATCCCATCTATAGCTACACCTTC

abundance: NA
d_gene: NA
v_gene: TRBV5-1
j_gene: TRBJ2-1
CDR3aa: CASGIGGGSYNEQFF
CDR3nt: TGCGCCAGCGGCATCGGAGGTGGCTCCTACAATGAGCAGTTCTTC

abundance: few
d_gene: TRBD2
v_gene: TRBV30
j_gene: TRBJ2-1
CDR3aa: CAWSEGRGDDEQFF
CDR3nt: TGTGCCTGGAGTGAGGGCCGGGGGGATGATGAGCAGTTCTTC

abundance: many
d_gene: NA
v_gene: TRBV4-1
j_gene: TRBJ2-7
CDR3aa: CASSQQTVSYEQYF
CDR3nt: TGCGCCAGCAGCCAGCAGACAGTCTCCTACGAGCAGTACTTC

abundance: few
d_gene: TRBD1
v_gene: TRBV20-1
j_gene: TRBJ1-5
CDR3aa: CSASTGDQPQHF
CDR3nt: TGCAGTGCTTCCACAGGGGATCAGCCCCAGCATTTT

abundance: NA
d_gene: NA
v_gene: TRBV2
j_gene: TRBJ1-2
CDR3aa: CANSDLPGHLNYGYTF
CDR3nt: TGTGCCAACAGTGATTTACCGGGACACCTTAACTATGGCTACACCTTC

abundance: many
d_gene: TRBD1
v_gene: TRBV20-1
j_gene: TRBJ1-5
CDR3aa: CSAGGTGVQPQHF
CDR3nt: TGCAGTGCTGGGGGGACAGGGGTACAGCCCCAGCATTTT

abundance: few
d_gene: TRBD1
v_gene: TRBV6-5
j_gene: TRBJ2-2
CDR3aa: CASSYHPGTGGSGELFF
CDR3nt: TGTGCCAGCAGTTACCACCCGGGGACAGGAGGATCCGGGGAGCTGTTTTTT

abundance: many
d_gene: TRBD1
v_gene: TRBV29-1
j_gene: TRBJ1-2
CDR3aa: CSVDRGVYGYTF
CDR3nt: TGCAGCGTGGACAGGGGAGTTTATGGCTACACCTTC

abundance: many
d_gene: NA
v_gene: TRBV7-2
j_gene: TRBJ2-1
CDR3aa: CASSLGGDEQFF
CDR3nt: TGTGCCAGCAGCTTAGGGGGGGATGAGCAGTTCTTC

abundance: many
d_gene: TRBD1
v_gene: TRBV9
j_gene: TRBJ2-5
CDR3aa: CASSPGQGETQYF
CDR3nt: TGTGCCAGCAGTCCAGGACAGGGTGAGACCCAGTACTTC

abundance: NA
d_gene: NA
v_gene: TRBV10-3
j_gene: TRBJ2-5
CDR3aa: CAISDLNVGRGQETQYF
CDR3nt: TGTGCCATCAGTGATCTTAACGTCGGTAGGGGGCAAGAGACCCAGTACTTC

abundance: many
d_gene: TRBD1
v_gene: TRBV5-6
j_gene: TRBJ1-1
CDR3aa: CASSGGQGGTEAFF
CDR3nt: TGTGCCAGCAGCGGCGGACAGGGGGGGACCGAAGCTTTCTTT

abundance: many
d_gene: TRBD2
v_gene: TRBV4-1
j_gene: TRBJ2-3
CDR3aa: CASSLAGGSTDTQYF
CDR3nt: TGCGCCAGCAGCTTAGCGGGAGGGAGCACAGATACGCAGTATTTT

abundance: NA
d_gene: NA
v_gene: TRBV19
j_gene: TRBJ2-2
CDR3aa: CATGGGSPGELFF
CDR3nt: TGTGCCACCGGTGGAGGGAGTCCCGGGGAGCTGTTTTTT

abundance: many
d_gene: NA
v_gene: TRBV6-6
j_gene: TRBJ2-7
CDR3aa: CAWGASYEQYF
CDR3nt: TGTGCCTGGGGGGCCTCCTACGAGCAGTACTTC